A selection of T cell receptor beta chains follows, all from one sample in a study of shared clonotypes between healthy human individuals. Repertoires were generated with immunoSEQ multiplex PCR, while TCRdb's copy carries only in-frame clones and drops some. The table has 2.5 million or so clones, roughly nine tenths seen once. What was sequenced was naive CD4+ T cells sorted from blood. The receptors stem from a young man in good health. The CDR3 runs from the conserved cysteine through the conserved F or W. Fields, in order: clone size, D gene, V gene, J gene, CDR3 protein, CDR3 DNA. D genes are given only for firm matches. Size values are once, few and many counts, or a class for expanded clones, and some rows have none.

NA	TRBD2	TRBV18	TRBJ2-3	CASSHTSGTLTDTQYF	TGTGCCAGCTCACATACTAGCGGGACCCTTACAGATACGCAGTATTTT
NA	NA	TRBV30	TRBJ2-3	CAWSSDTRTSSTDTQYF	TGTGCCTGGAGTTCGGATACTAGAACTTCTAGCACAGATACGCAGTATTTT
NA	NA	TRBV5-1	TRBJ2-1	CASSLEAAYNEQFF	TGCGCCAGCAGCTTGGAGGCGGCATACAATGAGCAGTTCTTC
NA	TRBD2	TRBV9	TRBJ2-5	CASSDTRGGGTQYF	TGTGCCAGCAGCGACACGCGGGGGGGCGGGACCCAGTACTTC
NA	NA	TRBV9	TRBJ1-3	CASSVGVSTSGNTIYF	TGTGCCAGCAGCGTAGGTGTCAGCACCTCTGGAAACACCATATATTTT
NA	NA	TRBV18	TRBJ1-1	CASSPPRTALNTEAFF	TGTGCCAGCTCACCACCGAGGACAGCATTAAACACTGAAGCTTTCTTT
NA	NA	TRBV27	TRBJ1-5	CASSSQMRNQPQHF	TGTGCCAGCAGTTCACAGATGAGGAATCAGCCCCAGCATTTT
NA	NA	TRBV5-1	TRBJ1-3	CASSTDGGNTIYF	TGCGCCAGCAGTACCGACGGCGGAAACACCATATATTTT
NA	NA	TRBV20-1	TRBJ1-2	CSAATGYGYTF	TGCAGTGCCGCGACAGGCTATGGCTACACCTTC
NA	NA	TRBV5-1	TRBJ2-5	CASSLAYGTVKETQYF	TGCGCCAGCAGCTTGGCTTACGGGACGGTTAAAGAGACCCAGTACTTC
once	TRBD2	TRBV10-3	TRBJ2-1	CAISDGASGRGRYINEQFF	TGTGCCATCAGTGATGGGGCTAGCGGGAGGGGAAGATACATCAATGAGCAGTTCTTC
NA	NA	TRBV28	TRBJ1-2	CASSLLHYGYTF	TGTGCCAGCAGTTTACTGCACTATGGCTACACCTTC
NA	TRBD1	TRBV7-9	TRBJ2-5	CASRSLTGGETQYF	TGTGCCAGCAGGAGTTTGACAGGGGGGGAGACCCAGTACTTC
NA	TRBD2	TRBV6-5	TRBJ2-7	CASSPGGVISEQYF	TGTGCCAGCAGCCCCGGGGGGGTGATTAGCGAGCAGTACTTC
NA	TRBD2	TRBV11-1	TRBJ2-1	CASSLGLAGPKTYNEQFF	TGTGCCAGCAGCCTGGGACTAGCGGGGCCTAAAACCTACAATGAGCAGTTCTTC
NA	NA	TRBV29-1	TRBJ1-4	CSVEATTADRNEKLFF	TGCAGCGTTGAAGCCACAACGGCGGACAGAAATGAAAAACTGTTTTTT
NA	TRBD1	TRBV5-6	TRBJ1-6	CASSRDRDNSPLHF	TGTGCCAGCAGCCGTGACAGGGACAACTCACCCCTCCACTTT
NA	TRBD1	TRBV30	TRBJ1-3	CALRQGNAGNTIYF	TGTGCCTTGCGACAGGGGAACGCTGGAAACACCATATATTTT
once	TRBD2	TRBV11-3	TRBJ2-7	CASSPSAGGTYEQYF	TGTGCCAGCAGCCCGAGCGCGGGAGGCACCTACGAGCAGTACTTC
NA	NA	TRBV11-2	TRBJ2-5	CASSLETVGTQYF	TGTGCCAGCAGCTTAGAAACGGTGGGGACCCAGTACTTC
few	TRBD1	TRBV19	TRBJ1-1	CASVGQGLNAFF	TGTGCCAGTGTGGGACAGGGTTTGAATGCTTTCTTT
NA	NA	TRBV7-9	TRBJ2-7	CASSYHQGTEQYF	TGTGCCAGCAGCTACCACCAGGGTACCGAGCAGTACTTC
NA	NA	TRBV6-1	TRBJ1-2	CASSGDGPYGYTF	TGTGCCAGCAGTGGGGACGGCCCCTATGGCTACACCTTC
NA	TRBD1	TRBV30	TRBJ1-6	CAWDTGDYNSPLHF	TGTGCCTGGGATACAGGGGACTATAATTCACCCCTCCACTTT
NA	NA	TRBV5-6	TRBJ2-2	CASSRSDSKRTGELFF	TGTGCCAGCAGCCGGAGCGACTCTAAAAGGACCGGGGAGCTGTTTTTT
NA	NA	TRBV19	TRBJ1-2	CASTDDPFYGYTF	TGTGCCAGTACAGACGACCCCTTCTATGGCTACACCTTC
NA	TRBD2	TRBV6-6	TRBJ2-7	CASSWGLAHEQYF	TGTGCCAGCAGTTGGGGACTAGCCCACGAGCAGTACTTC
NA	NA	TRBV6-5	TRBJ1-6	CATNPRQGRSSPLHF	TGTGCTACGAACCCTAGACAAGGGCGGTCTTCACCCCTCCACTTT
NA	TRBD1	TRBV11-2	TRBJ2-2	CASSFPPQGAAGELFF	TGTGCCAGCAGCTTCCCACCGCAGGGGGCTGCCGGGGAGCTGTTTTTT
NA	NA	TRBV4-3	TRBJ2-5	CASSQDHRGGWETQYF	TGCGCCAGCAGCCAAGACCACCGAGGGGGATGGGAGACCCAGTACTTC
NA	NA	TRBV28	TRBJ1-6	CASTMGGASSPLHF	TGTGCCAGCACCATGGGGGGGGCGAGTTCACCCCTCCACTTT
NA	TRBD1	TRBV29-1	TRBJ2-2	CSVGTGETGELFF	TGCAGCGTAGGGACAGGGGAAACCGGGGAGCTGTTTTTT
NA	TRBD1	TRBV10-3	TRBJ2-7	CAITGTGGYEQYF	TGTGCCATCACGGGGACAGGGGGCTACGAGCAGTACTTC
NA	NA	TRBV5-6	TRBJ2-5	CASSSSGRLVWYF	TGTGCCAGCAGCTCCTCGGGACGCCTAGTTTGGTACTTC
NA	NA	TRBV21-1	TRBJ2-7	CARERGGYLSYEQYF	TGTGCCAGAGAACGGGGAGGGTACCTCTCCTACGAGCAGTACTTC
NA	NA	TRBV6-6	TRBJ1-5	CASSFGRFGNQPQHF	TGTGCCAGCAGTTTCGGGAGGTTTGGCAATCAGCCCCAGCATTTT
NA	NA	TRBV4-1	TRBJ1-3	CASSQDNPLFAGNTIYF	TGCGCCAGCAGCCAAGATAATCCCTTATTCGCAGGAAACACCATATATTTT
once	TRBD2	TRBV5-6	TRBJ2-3	CASSLSGSGTDTQYF	TGTGCCAGCAGCTTAAGCGGGAGTGGCACAGATACGCAGTATTTT
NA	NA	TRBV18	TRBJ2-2	CASSPPGELFF	TGTGCCAGCTCACCCCCCGGGGAGCTGTTTTTT
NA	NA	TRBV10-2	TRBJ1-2	CASRQPGTNGYTF	TGCGCCAGCAGGCAACCCGGGACAAATGGCTACACCTTC
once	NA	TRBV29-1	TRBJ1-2	CSVAEDRNYGYTF	TGCAGCGTCGCCGAGGACCGTAACTATGGCTACACCTTC
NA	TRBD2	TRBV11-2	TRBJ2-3	CASSSTFSGRAPDTQYF	TGTGCCAGCAGCTCGACGTTTAGCGGGAGGGCCCCAGATACGCAGTATTTT
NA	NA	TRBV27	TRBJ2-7	CASSLEGLGSYEQYF	TGTGCCAGCAGTTTAGAGGGTTTAGGATCCTACGAGCAGTACTTC
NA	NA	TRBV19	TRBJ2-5	CASSISSQETQYF	TGTGCCAGTAGTATCTCCAGTCAAGAGACCCAGTACTTC
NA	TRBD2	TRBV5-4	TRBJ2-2	CASSLRTSGTNTGELFF	TGTGCCAGCAGCTTGCGGACTAGCGGGACCAACACCGGGGAGCTGTTTTTT
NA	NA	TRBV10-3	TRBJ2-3	CAIRPRATSDTQYF	TGTGCCATCAGACCGAGGGCTACCTCAGATACGCAGTATTTT
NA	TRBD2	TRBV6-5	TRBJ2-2	CASSPSGNTGELFF	TGTGCCAGCAGTCCTAGCGGGAACACCGGGGAGCTGTTTTTT
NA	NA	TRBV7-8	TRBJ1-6	CASSLGDLATPLHF	TGTGCCAGCAGCTTAGGGGACCTGGCAACACCCCTCCACTTT
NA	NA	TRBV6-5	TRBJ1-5	CASSSQRQPQHF	TGTGCCAGCAGTTCACAACGCCAGCCCCAGCATTTT
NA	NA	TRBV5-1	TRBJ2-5	CASSLEGGGETQYF	TGCGCCAGCAGCTTGGAGGGGGGCGGAGAGACCCAGTACTTC
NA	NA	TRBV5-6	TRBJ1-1	CASSLGADQNTEAFF	TGTGCCAGCAGCTTAGGGGCAGATCAGAACACTGAAGCTTTCTTT
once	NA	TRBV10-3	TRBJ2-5	CAISGQSETQYF	TGTGCCATCAGTGGGCAGTCCGAGACCCAGTACTTC
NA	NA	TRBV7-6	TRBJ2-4	CASSLEGNIQYF	TGTGCCAGCAGCTTAGAAGGAAACATTCAGTACTTC
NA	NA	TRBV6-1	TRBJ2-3	CASSGGLRTDTQYF	TGTGCCAGCAGTGGGGGACTGCGCACAGATACGCAGTATTTT
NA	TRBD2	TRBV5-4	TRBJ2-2	CASSWQRGANTGELFF	TGTGCCAGCAGCTGGCAGCGGGGGGCGAACACCGGGGAGCTGTTTTTT
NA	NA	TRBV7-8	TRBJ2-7	CASSILTKTYEQYF	TGTGCCAGCAGCATCCTGACAAAGACCTACGAGCAGTACTTC
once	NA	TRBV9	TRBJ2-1	CASTSRDSRLNEQFF	TGTGCCAGCACCTCAAGAGACAGCCGACTCAATGAGCAGTTCTTC
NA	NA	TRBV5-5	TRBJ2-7	CASSFLPGLSYEQYF	TGTGCCAGCAGCTTCCTACCGGGCCTTTCCTACGAGCAGTACTTC